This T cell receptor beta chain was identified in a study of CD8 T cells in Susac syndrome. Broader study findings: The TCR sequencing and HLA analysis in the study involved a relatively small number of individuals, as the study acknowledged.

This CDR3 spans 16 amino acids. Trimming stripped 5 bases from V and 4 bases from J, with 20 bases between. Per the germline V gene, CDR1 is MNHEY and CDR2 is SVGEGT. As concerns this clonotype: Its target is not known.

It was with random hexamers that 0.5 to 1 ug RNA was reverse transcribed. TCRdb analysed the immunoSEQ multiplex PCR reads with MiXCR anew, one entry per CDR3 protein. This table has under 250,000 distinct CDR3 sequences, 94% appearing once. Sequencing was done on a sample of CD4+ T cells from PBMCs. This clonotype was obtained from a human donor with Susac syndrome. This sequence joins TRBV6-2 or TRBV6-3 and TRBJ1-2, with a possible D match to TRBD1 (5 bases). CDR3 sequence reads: CASSGGTDLPFYGYTF. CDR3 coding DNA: TGTGCCAGCAGTGGGGGGACCGACCTTCCGTTCTATGGCTACACCTTC.